These 23 T cell receptor beta chains were all obtained from the same sample, sequenced in a study of shared clonotypes between healthy human individuals. The protocol was immunoSEQ multiplex PCR, while the TCRdb copy is restricted to in-frame clones and leaves out a portion. The table records some 2 million clones, 90% to 95% of them present only once. Sequenced: naive CD4+ T cells sorted from blood. Subset: CD45RA+ positively selected. These TCRs come from a man younger than 30 in good health.

The table lists this clone with a count of one. The chain is built from TRBV7-2 and TRBJ1-1; no reliable D call. This CDR3 has 15 residues. Germline CDR1 and CDR2: SGHTA and FQGNSA. The V end lost 3 bases, the J end lost 1 base, and 12 bases lay between the germline ends. The CDR3 sequence is CASSFVLPGNTEAFF. Here the CDR3 DNA reads TGTGCCAGCAGCTTCGTCCTTCCAGGGAACACTGAAGCTTTCTTT.

In the case of this clone: Other DNA sequences within the sample encode an identical CDR3. The chain employs TRBV28 and TRBJ1-2; D uncertain. The CDR3 is 12 amino acids. Per the germline V gene, CDR1 is MDHEN and CDR2 is SYDVKM. Trimming left V 2 bases short and J 5 bases short, with 6 bases between. The CDR3 protein is CASSLGDYGYTF. The CDR3 DNA sequence: TGTGCCAGCAGTTTAGGGGATTATGGCTACACCTTC.

The rearrangement links TRBV6-6 to TRBJ1-1; D is undetermined. CDR1 and CDR2 from the germline V gene are MNHNY and SVGAGI (reference sequence). The CDR3 is 15 amino acids. Trimming pared 6 bases from V and 0 bases from J, leaving 14 bases between. CDR3 nucleotide sequence: TGTGCCAGCAGGACACCCACGGGCATGAACACTGAAGCTTTCTTT. Amino acids: CASRTPTGMNTEAFF.

The rearrangement joins TRBV28 to TRBJ1-2; D unresolved. This CDR3 is built from 13 residues. V lost 4 bases, J lost 10 bases, and 16 bases lay in between. Germline CDR1 and CDR2: MDHEN and SYDVKM. The DNA of the CDR3 is TGTGCCAGCAGTTCTCCCCCGGACCACTACTACACCTTC. Translated, it gives CASSSPPDHYYTF.

The chain combines TRBV11-2 with TRBJ1-4; TRBD1 agrees at 7 bases. V lost 3 bases to trimming and J lost 4 bases; unmatched junction nucleotides: 8. Germline CDR1 is SGHAT and CDR2 is FQNNGV. CDR3 length equals 16 residues. The CDR3 region has the DNA TGTGCCAGCAGCTTCTTAGGGGGCAAGAGTAATGAAAAACTGTTTTTT. Amino acids: CASSFLGGKSNEKLFF.

The chain recombines TRBV6-1 with TRBJ1-1; D is undetermined. The V gene's germline CDR1 is MNHNS and CDR2 SASEGT. This CDR3 has 13 residues. V was shortened by 6 bases and J by 0 bases, with 8 bases between the two germline ends. For the CDR3, the DNA is TGTGCCAGCAGCCACGAAATGAACACTGAAGCTTTCTTT. Protein: CASSHEMNTEAFF.

The table lists this clone with a count of one. The chain is built from TRBV7-9 and TRBJ1-5; D is unclear. This CDR3 spans 12 amino acids. V was clipped by 1 base and J by 9 bases, with 7 bases between them. Germline lookup yields CDR1 SEHNR and CDR2 FQNEAQ (reference sequence). The CDR3 reads CASSLGLSPQHF. The CDR3 nucleotides read TGTGCCAGCAGCTTAGGCTTATCGCCCCAGCATTTT.

This clone was observed once. The chain has TRBV5-1 and TRBJ2-5, with D perhaps TRBD1 or TRBD2 (7 bases each). Trimming left V 5 bases short and J 7 bases short, with 18 bases between. There are 14 residues in the CDR3. From germline, CDR1 is SGHRS and CDR2 YFSETQ. CDR3 nucleotide sequence: TGCGCCAGCAGGCCCAGCGGGGACAGTGGGACCCAGTACTTC. It encodes CASRPSGDSGTQYF.

CDR3 loop: CASSSGGASLGYTF. In nucleotides, the CDR3 is TGTGCCAGCAGTTCAGGGGGCGCGTCTCTTGGCTACACCTTC. This rearrangement joins TRBV28 to TRBJ1-2; 8 nucleotides match TRBD1. The CDR3 is 14 residues long. Germline lookup yields CDR1 MDHEN and CDR2 SYDVKM. V trimming: 4 bases; J trimming: 7 bases; junction bases outside the gene matches: 8.

This rearrangement joins TRBV2 to TRBJ2-7, with a weak D call TRBD1 (5 bases). The V gene lost 9 bases and the J gene lost 0 bases, with 15 bases spanning the gap. Looked up from germline, CDR1 is SNHLY and CDR2 is FYNNEI. This CDR3 is 14 amino acids long. Written as DNA, the CDR3 is TGTGCCAGTGGTCTGGGGCGATCCTCCTACGAGCAGTACTTC. This gives the protein CASGLGRSSYEQYF.

This clone was seen just once. V gene TRBV9 combines with J gene TRBJ2-3; 7 bases fit TRBD1. Germline trimming cut 5 bases from V and 4 bases from J; bases unmatched to any gene: 7. The CDR3 loop spans 14 amino acids. Per the germline V gene, CDR1 is SGDLS and CDR2 is YYNGEE. The CDR3 protein is CASSPQGVADTQYF. The CDR3 DNA reads TGTGCCAGCAGTCCCCAGGGGGTAGCAGATACGCAGTATTTT.

This clone has a single count. J is TRBJ2-5 and V is TRBV15, with D possibly being TRBD1 or TRBD2 (6 bases each). Deletions cut 5 bases from V and 4 bases from J, with 17 bases between. Germline CDR1 reads LNHNV; CDR2 reads YYDKDF (reference sequence). This CDR3 contains 15 residues. The CDR3 DNA is TGTGCCACCAGCGAGGGGGGATCCCGGGGAGAGACCCAGTACTTC. This codes for CATSEGGSRGETQYF.

The V call is TRBV6-5, the J call TRBJ2-6, with D unclear. V was clipped by 7 bases and J by 2 bases, with 6 bases between them. The CDR3 is made up of 13 amino acids. In germline, CDR1 is MNHEY, CDR2 SVGAGI. The CDR3, as DNA: TGTGCCAGCACCCGGGCTGGGGCCAACGTCCTGACTTTC. Its protein product is CASTRAGANVLTF.

This chain connects TRBV2 to TRBJ2-2; tentative D call: TRBD2 (6 bases). The CDR3 has 16 residues. Looked up from germline, CDR1 is SNHLY and CDR2 is FYNNEI. Trimming shortened V by 2 bases and J by 0 bases, and 10 bases separated the two germline ends. The CDR3 DNA is TGTGCCAGCAGTGAACGGGGGTTCCCGAACACCGGGGAGCTGTTTTTT. This encodes CASSERGFPNTGELFF.

The V gene is TRBV7-2, the J gene TRBJ2-3; a possible D gene is TRBD2 (5 bases). The germline V and J ends were trimmed by 1 base and 2 bases, with 13 bases remaining between them. CDR3 size: 16 residues. Germline V gives CDR1 SGHTA, CDR2 FQGNSA. For the CDR3, the DNA is TGTGCCAGCAGCTTAGTGATCGGGCGGGTCACAGATACGCAGTATTTT. Residues: CASSLVIGRVTDTQYF.

The V call is TRBV10-3, the J call TRBJ1-2; D perhaps matches TRBD1 (5 bases). In germline, CDR1 is ENHRY, CDR2 SYGVKD. The V gene lost 5 bases and the J gene lost 0 bases, with 16 bases spanning the gap. The CDR3 spans 16 residues. CDR3 protein: CAISPSGDRPNYGYTF. The CDR3 DNA follows: TGTGCCATCAGTCCCTCCGGGGACCGTCCTAACTATGGCTACACCTTC.

The chain joins TRBV2 to TRBJ2-7, with 8 bases identical to TRBD2. From germline, CDR1 is SNHLY and CDR2 FYNNEI. V lost 8 bases, J lost 6 bases, and 12 bases stayed unmatched. CDR3 length equals 14 residues. The CDR3 DNA follows: TGTGCCAGCCGGATTGGGACTAGTTTGGTCGAGCAGTACTTC. Translated: CASRIGTSLVEQYF.

A remark on this clone: The same CDR3 is also encoded by other DNA sequences in this sample. The gene calls are TRBV28 and TRBJ2-5; D remains unclear. Germline CDR1 MDHEN, CDR2 SYDVKM. The CDR3 extends over 12 amino acids. V shed 2 bases and J shed 5 bases, with 6 bases lying between them. The CDR3 DNA follows: TGTGCCAGCAGTTTAGTGGGGGAGACCCAGTACTTC. It translates to CASSLVGETQYF.

This chain joins TRBV30 and TRBJ1-2; D perhaps matches TRBD1 (5 bases). Germline V gene data show CDR1 as GTSNPN and CDR2 as SVGIG (reference sequence). The V end was cut by 0 bases, the J end by 8 bases, with 10 bases between. The CDR3 length is 12 residues. For the CDR3, the DNA is TGTGCCTGGAGTGTACTGGGGGAAGGCTACACCTTC. The encoded protein is CAWSVLGEGYTF.

The chain joins TRBV7-9 to TRBJ2-3; D is uncertain. Germline-derived CDR1 and CDR2 are SEHNR and FQNEAQ (reference sequence). The CDR3 has 13 amino acids. V was cut by 8 bases and J by 2 bases, with 11 bases left in between. In DNA, the CDR3 is TGTGCCAGCGGGCACAGAGTCACAGATACGCAGTATTTT. Translated, it gives CASGHRVTDTQYF.

The chain has TRBV7-2 and TRBJ1-6, with TRBD1 matching over 8 bases. From germline, CDR1 is SGHTA and CDR2 FQGNSA. The CDR3 totals 19 residues. V lost 0 bases to trimming and J lost 0 bases; unmatched junction nucleotides: 7. CDR3 in DNA: TGTGCCAGCAGCTTAGCTAGGTACAGGGGGAGCTCCTATAATTCACCCCTCCACTTT. Its translation is CASSLARYRGSSYNSPLHF.

The gene calls are TRBV30 and TRBJ1-3, with D possibly being TRBD1 (5 bases). Deletions cut 5 bases from V and 4 bases from J, with 12 bases between. The CDR3 is made up of 13 amino acids. CDR1 and CDR2 from the germline V gene are GTSNPN and SVGIG (reference sequence). As DNA, the CDR3 is TGTGCCTGGGACAGCGTGACCGGAAACACCATATATTTT. Its protein is CAWDSVTGNTIYF.

As regards this clone: This CDR3 is also generated by other DNA sequences in the sample. The chain links TRBV5-1 to TRBJ1-1; D uncertain. Germline lookup yields CDR1 SGHRS and CDR2 YFSETQ. The CDR3 consists of 15 residues. The V gene lost 0 bases and the J gene lost 0 bases, with 9 bases spanning the gap. In nucleotides, the CDR3 is TGCGCCAGCAGCTTGGTTGGAGGGCTGAACACTGAAGCTTTCTTT. This translates into CASSLVGGLNTEAFF.